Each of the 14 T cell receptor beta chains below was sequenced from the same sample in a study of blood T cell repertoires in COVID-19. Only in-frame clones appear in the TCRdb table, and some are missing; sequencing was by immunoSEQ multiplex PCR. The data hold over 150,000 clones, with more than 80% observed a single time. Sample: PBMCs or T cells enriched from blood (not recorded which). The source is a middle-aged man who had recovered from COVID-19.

CDR3 region: CASSRHREGETQYF. CDR3 coding DNA: TGCGCCAGCAGCCGGCACAGGGAGGGAGAGACCCAGTACTTC. The chain has TRBV4-1 and TRBJ2-5, with D maybe TRBD2 (7 bases). Germline V gene sequence: CDR1 MGHRA, CDR2 YSYEKL. The CDR3 covers 14 residues. The V end was cut by 4 bases, the J end by 4 bases, with 13 bases between.

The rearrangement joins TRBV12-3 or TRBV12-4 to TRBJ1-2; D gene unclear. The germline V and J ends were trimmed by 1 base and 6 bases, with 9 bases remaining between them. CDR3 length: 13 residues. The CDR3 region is CASSLGAGDGYTF. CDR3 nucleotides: TGTGCCAGCAGTTTAGGGGCGGGCGATGGCTACACCTTC.

The CDR3 here is CAWTGVPNTEAFF. The CDR3 region has the DNA TGTGCCTGGACAGGGGTCCCGAACACTGAAGCTTTCTTT. The V and J genes are TRBV30 and TRBJ1-1, with D perhaps TRBD1 (6 bases). In germline, CDR1 is GTSNPN, CDR2 SVGIG (reference sequence). Trimming removed 4 bases from V and 1 base from J, with 10 bases in between. CDR3 length: 13 residues.

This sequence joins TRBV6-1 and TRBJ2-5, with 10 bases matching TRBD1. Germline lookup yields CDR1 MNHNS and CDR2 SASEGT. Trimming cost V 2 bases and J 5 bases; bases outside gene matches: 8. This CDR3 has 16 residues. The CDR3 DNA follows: TGTGCCAGCAGTGAACCGACAGGGGGCGCGGGGGAGACCCAGTACTTC. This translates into CASSEPTGGAGETQYF.

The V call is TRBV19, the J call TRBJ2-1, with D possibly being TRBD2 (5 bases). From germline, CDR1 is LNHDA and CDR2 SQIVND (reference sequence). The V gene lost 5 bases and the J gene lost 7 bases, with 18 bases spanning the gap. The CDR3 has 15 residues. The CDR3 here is CASSARALPGNEQFF. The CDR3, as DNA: TGTGCCAGTAGTGCACGGGCCCTACCGGGGAATGAGCAGTTCTTC.

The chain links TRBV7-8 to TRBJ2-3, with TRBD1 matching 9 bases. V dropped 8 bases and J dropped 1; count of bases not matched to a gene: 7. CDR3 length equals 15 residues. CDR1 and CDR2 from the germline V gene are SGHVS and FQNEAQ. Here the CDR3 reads CASSKQGAGTDTQYF. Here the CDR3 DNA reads TGTGCCAGCTCGAAACAGGGGGCTGGCACAGATACGCAGTATTTT.

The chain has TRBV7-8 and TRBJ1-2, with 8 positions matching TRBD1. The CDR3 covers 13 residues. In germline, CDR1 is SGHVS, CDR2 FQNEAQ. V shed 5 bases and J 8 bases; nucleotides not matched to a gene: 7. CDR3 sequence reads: CASSPGQGRGYTF. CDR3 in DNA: TGTGCCAGCAGCCCAGGACAGGGTCGGGGCTACACCTTC. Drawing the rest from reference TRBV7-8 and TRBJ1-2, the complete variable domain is GAGVSQSPRYKVAKRGQDVALRCDPISGHVSLFWYQQALGQGPEFLTYFQNEAQLDKSGLPSDRFFAERPEGSVSTLKIQRTQQEDSAVYLCASSPGQGRGYTFGSGTRLTVV.

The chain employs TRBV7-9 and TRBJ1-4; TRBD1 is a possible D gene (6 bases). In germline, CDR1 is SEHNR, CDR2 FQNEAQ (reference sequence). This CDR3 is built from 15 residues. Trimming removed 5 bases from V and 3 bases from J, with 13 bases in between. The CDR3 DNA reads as TGTGCCAGCAGCGGGGGGGCTGCAGCTAATGAAAAACTGTTTTTT. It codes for CASSGGAAANEKLFF.

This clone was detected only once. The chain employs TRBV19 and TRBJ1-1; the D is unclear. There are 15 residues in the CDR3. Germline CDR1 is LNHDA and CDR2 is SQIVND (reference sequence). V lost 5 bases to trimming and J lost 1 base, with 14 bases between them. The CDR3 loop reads CASSWGEIGNTEAFF. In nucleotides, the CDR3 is TGTGCCAGTAGTTGGGGAGAAATCGGGAACACTGAAGCTTTCTTT.

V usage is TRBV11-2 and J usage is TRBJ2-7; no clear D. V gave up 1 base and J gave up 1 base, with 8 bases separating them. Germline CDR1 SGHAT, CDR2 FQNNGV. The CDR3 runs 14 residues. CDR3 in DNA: TGTGCCAGCAGCTTAGGCACGGTATCCTACGAGCAGTACTTC. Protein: CASSLGTVSYEQYF.

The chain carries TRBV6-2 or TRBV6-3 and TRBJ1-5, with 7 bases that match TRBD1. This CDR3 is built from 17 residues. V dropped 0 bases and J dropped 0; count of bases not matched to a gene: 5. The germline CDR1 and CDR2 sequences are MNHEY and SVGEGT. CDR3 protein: CASSYSRGQHSNQPQHF. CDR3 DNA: TGTGCCAGCAGTTACTCGAGGGGGCAGCATAGCAATCAGCCCCAGCATTTT.

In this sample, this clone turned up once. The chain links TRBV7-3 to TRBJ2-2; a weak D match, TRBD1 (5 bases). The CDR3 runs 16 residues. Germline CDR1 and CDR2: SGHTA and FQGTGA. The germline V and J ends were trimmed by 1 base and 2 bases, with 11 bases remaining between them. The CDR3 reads CASSLIRTFNTGELFF. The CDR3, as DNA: TGTGCCAGCAGCTTAATAAGGACATTCAACACCGGGGAGCTGTTTTTT.

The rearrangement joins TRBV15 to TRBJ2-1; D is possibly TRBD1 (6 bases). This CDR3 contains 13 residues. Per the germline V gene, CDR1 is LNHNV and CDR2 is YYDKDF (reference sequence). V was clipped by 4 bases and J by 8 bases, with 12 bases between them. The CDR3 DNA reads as TGTGCCACCAGCACCCCGGACAGCGATGAGCAGTTCTTC. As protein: CATSTPDSDEQFF.

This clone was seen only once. This chain's CDR3 is CASSKGNWTGGSYEQYF. CDR3 DNA sequence: TGTGCCAGCAGCAAAGGGAATTGGACAGGGGGCTCCTACGAGCAGTACTTC. The chain recombines TRBV21-1 with TRBJ2-7; the table's D call TRBD1 went unverified against the DNA. TRBV21-1 is a recognized pseudogene. The CDR3 has 17 amino acids.